The 10 T cell receptor beta chains listed next were all sequenced from one sample in a study of early T cells in non-severe SARS-CoV-2 infection. MiXCR, applied by TCRdb to the 5' RACE reads, yields one record per CDR3 protein. The sample has about 83,000 distinct CDR3 sequences; less than 11% are singletons. The sample consisted of whole blood, taken at baseline. The receptors shown here come from an adult who was a healthcare worker with PCR-confirmed SARS-CoV-2 infection or an uninfected control (not recorded which).

The chain carries TRBV11-2 and TRBJ2-7; D is unclear. V lost 5 bases and J lost 12, with 17 bases in between. Germline CDR1 and CDR2: SGHAT and FQNNGV. The CDR3 is made up of 12 amino acids. The CDR3 is CASSQTRFRPYF. CDR3 bases: TGTGCCAGCAGCCAAACACGGTTTCGACCGTACTTC.

This clonotype showed up many times. The chain links TRBV27 to TRBJ2-2; D ambiguous. Looked up from germline, CDR1 is MNHEY and CDR2 is SMNVEV (reference sequence). The CDR3 has 13 amino acids. V shed 1 base and J shed 13 bases, with 13 bases lying between them. This CDR3 is CASSLYPGIALFF. In DNA, the CDR3 is TGTGCCAGCAGTTTATATCCGGGTATAGCGCTGTTTTTT.

This clonotype was recorded a few times. The chain recombines TRBV7-9 with TRBJ1-4; TRBD1 is a possible D gene (6 bases). The CDR3 spans 13 residues. Germline CDR1 reads SEHNR; CDR2 reads FQNEAQ (reference sequence). V was shortened by 3 bases and J by 11 bases, with 13 bases between the two germline ends. This chain's CDR3 is CASSLEGRGKLFF. The DNA of the CDR3 is TGTGCCAGCAGCTTGGAGGGTAGGGGGAAACTGTTTTTT. Filled out from reference TRBV7-9 and TRBJ1-4, the complete variable domain reads DTGVSQNPRHKITKRGQNVTFRCDPISEHNRLYWYRQTLGQGPEFLTYFQNEAQLEKSRLLSDRFSAERPKGSFSTLEIQRTEQGDSAMYLCASSLEGRGKLFFGSGTQLSVL.

In this sample, this clonotype turned up many times. The CDR3 coding sequence is TGCAGTGCTGATCTCGGGGCTAGCGGGACCTACGAGCAGTACTTC. It translates to CSADLGASGTYEQYF. The chain is built from TRBV20-1 and TRBJ2-7; TRBD2 matches 9 bases. V shed 5 bases and J 2 bases; nucleotides not matched to a gene: 10. This CDR3 has 15 amino acids. Germline-derived CDR1 and CDR2 are DFQATT and SNEGSKA (reference sequence).

V gene TRBV20-1 combines with J gene TRBJ2-7, with TRBD1 matching 7 bases. This CDR3 is 14 amino acids long. V trimming: 2 bases; J trimming: 3 bases; junction bases outside the gene matches: 7. The germline V gene has CDR1 DFQATT and CDR2 SNEGSKA (reference sequence). The CDR3 loop is CSARQGTVDYEQYF. The DNA of the CDR3 is TGCAGTGCTAGACAAGGGACAGTTGACTACGAGCAGTACTTC.

There are a few counts of this clonotype. V usage is TRBV28 and J usage is TRBJ2-3, with TRBD1 identical over 10 bases. V trimming: 6 bases; J trimming: 2 bases; junction bases outside the gene matches: 2. Germline CDR1 and CDR2: MDHEN and SYDVKM. The CDR3 loop spans 14 amino acids. CDR3 sequence (DNA): TGTGCCAGCAGAGGGACAGGGGACACAGATACGCAGTATTTT. Protein: CASRGTGDTDTQYF.

This clonotype has a count of ten or more. Written as DNA, the CDR3 is TGTGCCAGCAGCTCGGGACTAGCGGGAAAAAATGAGCAGTTCTTC. Translated, it gives CASSSGLAGKNEQFF. This rearrangement joins TRBV7-6 to TRBJ2-1, with 13 bases fitting TRBD2. The germline gives CDR1 SGHVS, CDR2 FNYEAQ. J gave up 7 bases and V 4 bases, and 4 bases lay outside the gene matches. This CDR3 is built from 15 residues. The full variable domain, completed using reference TRBV7-6 and TRBJ2-1, is GAGVSQSPRYKVTKRGQDVALRCDPISGHVSLYWYRQALGQGPEFLTYFNYEAQQDKSGLPNDRFSAERPEGSISTLTIQRTEQRDSAMYRCASSSGLAGKNEQFFGPGTRLTVL.

The chain links TRBV3-1 to TRBJ2-1; 8 bases line up with TRBD1. Unmatched junction bases numbered 12, after V lost 4 bases and J lost 4 bases. The germline gives CDR1 LGHDT, CDR2 YNNKEL (reference sequence). The CDR3 sequence is 17 residues long. Written as DNA, the CDR3 is TGTGCCAGCAGCCCTCGGACAGGGCCTCGCGGATACAATGAGCAGTTCTTC. Encoded protein: CASSPRTGPRGYNEQFF.

The chain uses TRBV7-2 and TRBJ1-3; D gene uncertain. With 0 bases removed from V and 0 bases from J, the gap between germline ends came to 12 bases. In germline, CDR1 is SGHTA, CDR2 FQGNSA. This CDR3 spans 17 amino acids. CDR3 nucleotides: TGTGCCAGCAGCTTAGCCGATATCAGAAGCTCTGGAAACACCATATATTTT. This encodes CASSLADIRSSGNTIYF.

This clonotype is medium-sized by share. V is TRBV27 and J is TRBJ2-1; D may be TRBD1 or TRBD2 (5 bases each). There are 15 residues in the CDR3. Germline V lookup: CDR1 MNHEY, CDR2 SMNVEV (reference sequence). V lost 6 bases, J lost 1 base, and 13 bases lay in between. The CDR3: CASSREMGSYNEQFF. The CDR3 bases are TGTGCCAGCAGCAGGGAGATGGGATCCTACAATGAGCAGTTCTTC.